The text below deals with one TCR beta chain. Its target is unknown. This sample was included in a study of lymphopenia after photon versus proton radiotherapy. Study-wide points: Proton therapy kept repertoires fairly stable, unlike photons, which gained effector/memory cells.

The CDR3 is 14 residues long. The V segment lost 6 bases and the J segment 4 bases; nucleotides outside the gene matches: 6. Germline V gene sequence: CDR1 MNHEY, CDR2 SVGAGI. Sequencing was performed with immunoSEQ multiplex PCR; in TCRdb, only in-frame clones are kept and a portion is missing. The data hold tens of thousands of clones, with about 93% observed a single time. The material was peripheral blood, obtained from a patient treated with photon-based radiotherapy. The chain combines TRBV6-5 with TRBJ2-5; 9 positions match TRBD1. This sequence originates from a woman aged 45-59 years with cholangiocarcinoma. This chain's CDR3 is CASSWDRAGETQYF. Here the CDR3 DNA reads TGTGCCAGCAGCTGGGACAGGGCAGGAGAGACCCAGTACTTC.